These 11 T cell receptor beta chains were sequenced from one sample in a study of identical twins. MiXCR was run by TCRdb on the 5' RACE reads, yielding one entry per CDR3 protein. There are some 710,000 distinct CDR3 sequences in the sample; roughly 6.2% occur only once, and approximately 1.6% lies in the top ten. Source material: naive T cells sorted from blood. These receptors were collected from a man younger than 30 in good health.

This clonotype appeared many times. This sequence joins TRBV28 and TRBJ2-2; 11 bases agree with TRBD2. This CDR3 region has 20 residues. CDR1 and CDR2 from the germline V gene are MDHEN and SYDVKM. The ends lost 5 bases at V and 3 bases at J; junction bases unmatched: 17. CDR3 residues: CASSATGLAGGPLHTGELFF. The CDR3 bases are TGTGCCAGCAGTGCCACCGGTTTAGCGGGAGGGCCGTTGCACACCGGGGAGCTGTTTTTT. Complete variable domain (other parts from reference TRBV28 and TRBJ2-2): DVKVTQSSRYLVKRTGEKVFLECVQDMDHENMFWYRQDPGLGLRLIYFSYDVKMKEKGDIPEGYSVSREKKERFSLILESASTNQTSMYLCASSATGLAGGPLHTGELFFGEGSRLTVL.

This clonotype was counted at least ten times. This CDR3 reads CASSQAGQGGEQYF. As DNA, the CDR3 is TGTGCCAGCAGCCAAGCAGGACAGGGCGGCGAGCAGTACTTC. This chain joins TRBV4-2 and TRBJ2-7, with 8 positions matching TRBD1. CDR1 is LGHNA, CDR2 YNFKEQ, per germline. The CDR3 covers 14 residues. V was clipped by 1 base and J by 6 bases; unmatched bases: 5.

The CDR3 spells CASGLSAELYGYTF. The CDR3 bases are TGTGCTAGTGGTTTGTCGGCGGAACTATATGGCTACACCTTC. The rearrangement links TRBV12-5 to TRBJ1-2, with D hard to call. In germline, CDR1 is LGHNT, CDR2 FRNRAP. Trimming took 2 bases from V and 5 from J, leaving 12 bases between them. The CDR3 contains 14 residues.

Many counts were recorded for this clonotype. This chain uses TRBV10-3 with TRBJ1-1; no reliable D call. The V gene lost 7 bases and the J gene lost 1 base, with 16 bases spanning the gap. The CDR3 consists of 15 residues. Germline V lookup: CDR1 ENHRY, CDR2 SYGVKD. The CDR3 DNA reads as TGTGCCATCACCCCCGAAGGTCGTGGGAACACTGAAGCTTTCTTT. The encoded protein is CAITPEGRGNTEAFF.

This clonotype has ten or more counts. The chain is built from TRBV6-6 and TRBJ1-2; 7 positions match TRBD1. The V gene end was trimmed by 10 bases and the J gene end by 7 bases; junction bases not matched to a gene: 3. Germline V gene sequence: CDR1 MNHNY, CDR2 SVGAGI (reference sequence). The CDR3 consists of 10 residues. The CDR3 is CATTGSGYTF. CDR3 sequence (DNA): TGTGCCACGACAGGGAGTGGCTACACCTTC.

This clonotype was detected ten times or more. The rearrangement uses TRBV20-1 and TRBJ2-7; D is possibly TRBD1 or TRBD2 (5 bases each). CDR3 size: 13 residues. Germline V gene lookup returns CDR1 DFQATT and CDR2 SNEGSKA (reference sequence). Trimming removed 6 bases at V and 5 bases at J, with 17 bases between. CDR3 DNA: TGCAGTGCCGAGGGGCCCCTGGGCAACGAGCAGTACTTC. It encodes CSAEGPLGNEQYF.

This clonotype was counted ten times or more. The rearrangement links TRBV19 to TRBJ2-2; D is undetermined. Between the trimmed V and J ends, which lost 4 bases and 6 bases, there was a span of 3 bases. Germline CDR1 reads LNHDA; CDR2 reads SQIVND (reference sequence). The CDR3 is 11 amino acids. CDR3 sequence (DNA): TGTGCCAGTAGTAAACCCGGGGAGCTGTTTTTT. This sequence encodes CASSKPGELFF.

This clonotype was seen many times. The chain uses TRBV11-2 and TRBJ1-4; D possibly corresponds to TRBD1 (5 bases). Germline lookup yields CDR1 SGHAT and CDR2 FQNNGV. Trimming stripped 11 bases from V and 10 bases from J, with 14 bases between. The CDR3 consists of 11 residues. The CDR3 region is CAGGELGKLFF. CDR3 nucleotide sequence: TGTGCCGGGGGGGAGTTGGGAAAACTGTTTTTT.

This sequence joins TRBV27 and TRBJ1-5; 7 bases align to TRBD1. The J segment lost 5 bases and the V segment lost 5 bases, leaving 6 bases of the junction unmatched. CDR1 MNHEY and CDR2 SMNVEV come from the germline V gene (reference sequence). The CDR3 loop spans 14 amino acids. CDR3 in amino acids: CASSPTGPHQPQHF. DNA for the CDR3: TGTGCCAGCAGTCCGACAGGGCCCCATCAGCCCCAGCATTTT.

This clonotype has just a few counts. The chain uses TRBV4-1 and TRBJ2-1, with D perhaps assigned TRBD1 or TRBD2 (5 bases each). The CDR3 contains 17 residues. Germline CDR1 is MGHRA and CDR2 is YSYEKL. V lost 0 bases and J lost 8, with 20 bases in between. The CDR3, as DNA: TGCGCCAGCAGCCAAGATCGGGGTATCGTTTTCAGGGATGAGCAGTTCTTC. This codes for CASSQDRGIVFRDEQFF.

The gene calls are TRBV5-1 and TRBJ2-7; 10 positions agree with TRBD2. The germline CDR1 and CDR2 sequences are SGHRS and YFSETQ. The CDR3 sequence is 17 residues long. V lost 4 bases, J lost 2 bases, and 12 bases stayed unmatched. This CDR3 is CASSQPPGLAAPYEQYF. CDR3 in DNA: TGCGCCAGCAGCCAACCTCCCGGACTAGCGGCACCCTACGAGCAGTACTTC.